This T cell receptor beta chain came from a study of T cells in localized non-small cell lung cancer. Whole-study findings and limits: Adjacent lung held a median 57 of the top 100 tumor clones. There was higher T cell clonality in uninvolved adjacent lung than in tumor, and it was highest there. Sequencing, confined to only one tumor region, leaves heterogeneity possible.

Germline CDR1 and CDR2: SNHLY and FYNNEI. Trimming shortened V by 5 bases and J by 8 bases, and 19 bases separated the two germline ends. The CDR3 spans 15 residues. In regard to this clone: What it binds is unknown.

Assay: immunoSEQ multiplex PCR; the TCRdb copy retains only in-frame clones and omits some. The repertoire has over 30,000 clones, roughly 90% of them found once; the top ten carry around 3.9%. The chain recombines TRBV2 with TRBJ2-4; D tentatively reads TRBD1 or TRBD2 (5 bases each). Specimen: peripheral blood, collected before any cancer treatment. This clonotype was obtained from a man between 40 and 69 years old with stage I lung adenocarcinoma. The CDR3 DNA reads TGTGCCAGCAGTCTCGGTGGGACCTGGCTGGACATTCAGTACTTC. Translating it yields CASSLGGTWLDIQYF.